These T cell receptor beta chains were read from a single sample in a study of blood T cell repertoires in COVID-19. Sequencing used immunoSEQ multiplex PCR; TCRdb keeps in-frame clones, though not all of them. The table includes 25,000 to 30,000 clones, roughly 80% detected once. The sample comprised peripheral blood. Source of these receptors: a woman aged 60-75 years with acute or convalescent COVID-19. The CDR3 runs from the conserved cysteine through the conserved F or W. The D gene is left open where the match is weak. Part of the rows lack a size; the others show once, few, many or a class for expanded clones.

v_gene: TRBV6-5
j_gene: TRBJ1-2
d_gene: -
abundance: -
CDR3nt: TGTGCCAGCAGGGAGGACGGGAACTATGGCTACACCTTC
CDR3aa: CASREDGNYGYTF

v_gene: TRBV18
j_gene: TRBJ1-6
d_gene: -
abundance: -
CDR3nt: TGTGCCAGCTCCCAGCGTGATACAGGGACGGGCAATTCACCCCTCCACTTT
CDR3aa: CASSQRDTGTGNSPLHF

v_gene: TRBV6-6
j_gene: TRBJ1-4
d_gene: -
abundance: -
CDR3nt: TGTGCCAGCAGCCGACCGGGTTCGGGGAGGGAAGAAAAACTGTTTTTT
CDR3aa: CASSRPGSGREEKLFF

v_gene: TRBV28
j_gene: TRBJ1-1
d_gene: TRBD1
abundance: -
CDR3nt: TGTGCCAGCAGTCCCTCTCGGACAGGGGGCACTGAAGCTTTCTTT
CDR3aa: CASSPSRTGGTEAFF

v_gene: TRBV18
j_gene: TRBJ1-1
d_gene: -
abundance: few
CDR3nt: TGTGCCAGCTCACCAACCCCCGACAGCAGGAACACTGAAGCTTTCTTT
CDR3aa: CASSPTPDSRNTEAFF

v_gene: TRBV28
j_gene: TRBJ1-3
d_gene: -
abundance: -
CDR3nt: TGTGCCAGCAGTTTTTTCAGCTCTGGAAACACCATATATTTT
CDR3aa: CASSFFSSGNTIYF

v_gene: TRBV9
j_gene: TRBJ2-1
d_gene: -
abundance: -
CDR3nt: TGTGCCAGCAGCAGCAGGCTAGTCGGGAAGAATGAGCAGTTCTTC
CDR3aa: CASSSRLVGKNEQFF

v_gene: TRBV18
j_gene: TRBJ1-2
d_gene: -
abundance: few
CDR3nt: TGTGCCAGCTCACCTGAGACAGCGGGCTATGGCTACACCTTC
CDR3aa: CASSPETAGYGYTF

v_gene: TRBV24-1
j_gene: TRBJ2-7
d_gene: TRBD1
abundance: -
CDR3nt: TGTGCCACCAGTGATGCCTCGGCCAGGGGGCTTGGGGCTAGGCTAGAAGAGCAGTACTTC
CDR3aa: CATSDASARGLGARLEEQYF

v_gene: TRBV6-4
j_gene: TRBJ1-6
d_gene: TRBD1
abundance: -
CDR3nt: TGTGCCAGCAGGGCGGACAGGAGCTCCTATAATTCACCCCTCCACTTT
CDR3aa: CASRADRSSYNSPLHF

v_gene: TRBV24-1
j_gene: TRBJ1-2
d_gene: -
abundance: -
CDR3nt: TGTGCCACCAGTGATCCCCCTAGGCACGGCTACACCTTC
CDR3aa: CATSDPPRHGYTF

v_gene: TRBV28
j_gene: TRBJ2-2
d_gene: TRBD1
abundance: -
CDR3nt: TGTGCCAGCAGTCTATGGGGGGACAGGGGAAGAACCGGGGAGCTGTTTTTT
CDR3aa: CASSLWGDRGRTGELFF

v_gene: TRBV5-6
j_gene: TRBJ2-5
d_gene: TRBD1
abundance: -
CDR3nt: TGTGCCAGCAGCTTTCTGACAGGGAGAGAGACCCAGTACTTC
CDR3aa: CASSFLTGRETQYF

v_gene: TRBV7-2
j_gene: TRBJ2-3
d_gene: -
abundance: -
CDR3nt: TGTGCCAGCAGCTTAGCCGTCTCCGTCACAGATACGCAGTATTTT
CDR3aa: CASSLAVSVTDTQYF

v_gene: TRBV28
j_gene: TRBJ1-6
d_gene: TRBD1
abundance: few
CDR3nt: TGTGCCAGCAGCGAAAGGGACAGACAAAATTCACCCCTCCACTTT
CDR3aa: CASSERDRQNSPLHF

v_gene: TRBV6-5
j_gene: TRBJ1-2
d_gene: -
abundance: -
CDR3nt: TGTGCCAGCAGTCGTCTTGATCGGGACTATGGCTACACCTTC
CDR3aa: CASSRLDRDYGYTF

v_gene: TRBV29-1
j_gene: TRBJ1-1
d_gene: -
abundance: -
CDR3nt: TGCAGCGGTGTACAGGGGAACACTGAAGCTTTCTTT
CDR3aa: CSGVQGNTEAFF

v_gene: TRBV15
j_gene: TRBJ1-1
d_gene: -
abundance: many
CDR3nt: TGTGCCACCAGCACGTGGCAGTTGAACACTGAAGCTTTCTTT
CDR3aa: CATSTWQLNTEAFF

v_gene: TRBV29-1
j_gene: TRBJ1-1
d_gene: -
abundance: once
CDR3nt: TGCAGCGCCCGCACCGGAGGTACTGAAGCTTTCTTT
CDR3aa: CSARTGGTEAFF

v_gene: TRBV5-1
j_gene: TRBJ2-1
d_gene: TRBD2
abundance: -
CDR3nt: TGCGCCAGCAGCTTGGGTTCCATGGGACTAGCGGGGGGGCTTCTCAATGAGCAGTTCTTC
CDR3aa: CASSLGSMGLAGGLLNEQFF

v_gene: TRBV5-1
j_gene: TRBJ2-7
d_gene: -
abundance: -
CDR3nt: TGCGCCAGCAGCTGGGGTACAGGCGTTAGCTCCTACGAGCAGTACTTC
CDR3aa: CASSWGTGVSSYEQYF

v_gene: TRBV11-2
j_gene: TRBJ1-2
d_gene: TRBD1
abundance: few
CDR3nt: TGTGCCAGCAGCACTAGGACAGGGTACTATGGCTACACCTTC
CDR3aa: CASSTRTGYYGYTF

v_gene: TRBV3-1/TRBV3-2
j_gene: TRBJ1-3
d_gene: -
abundance: -
CDR3nt: TGTGCCAGCAGCCAAGCCAGGCCAGGGCACTCTGGAAACACCATATATTTT
CDR3aa: CASSQARPGHSGNTIYF

v_gene: TRBV18
j_gene: TRBJ2-2
d_gene: TRBD1
abundance: -
CDR3nt: TGTGCCAGCTCACGACAGGGATCGAACACCGGGGAGCTGTTTTTT
CDR3aa: CASSRQGSNTGELFF

v_gene: TRBV5-1
j_gene: TRBJ1-3
d_gene: TRBD1
abundance: -
CDR3nt: TGCGCCAGCAGCCCCGGACAGGGACACACCATATATTTT
CDR3aa: CASSPGQGHTIYF

v_gene: TRBV24-1
j_gene: TRBJ2-1
d_gene: -
abundance: -
CDR3nt: TGTGCCACCCAGAACAGGGTCAATGAGCAGTTCTTC
CDR3aa: CATQNRVNEQFF

v_gene: TRBV6-5
j_gene: TRBJ2-2
d_gene: TRBD1
abundance: -
CDR3nt: TGTGCCACCCAGGGACAGTCGAACACCGGGGAGCTGTTTTTT
CDR3aa: CATQGQSNTGELFF